This T cell receptor (beta chain) comes out of a study of T cells in Graves' hyperthyroidism and ophthalmopathy. Study-level points and caveats: Ophthalmopathy was identified by the model a median around 6 months ahead of onset.

What was amplified from RNA transcripts were TCR beta CDR3 regions. When the TCR CDR3 underwent first-round RT-PCR, the HTBI primer set was used. TCRdb re-called the multiplex PCR reads with MiXCR, one entry per CDR3 protein. The sample holds more than 300,000 distinct CDR3 sequences; 17% are singletons and the top ten take more than 30%. This clonotype was observed at least ten times. The target antigen is unknown. The CDR3 is 16 residues long. Looked up from germline, CDR1 is SGHRS and CDR2 is YFSETQ. The ends were cut back, 4 bases at V and 6 bases at J, with 22 bases in the middle. Patients were aged 18 to 65, had disease duration under 2 months, and had newly diagnosed hyperthyroidism. Diagnoses used clinical symptoms, serum thyroxine and TRAb, thyroid ultrasound and orbital computed tomography.

The genes are TRBV5-1 and TRBJ1-2; maybe TRBD1 (6 bases). The sequenced sample was blood. The origin of this receptor is a woman aged 25 to 39 with Graves' hyperthyroidism that later progressed to Graves' ophthalmopathy. CDR3 nucleotide sequence: TGCGCCAGCAGCGGGCGTATAACAGGGTCTTGGAATGGCTACACCTTC. Residues: CASSGRITGSWNGYTF.